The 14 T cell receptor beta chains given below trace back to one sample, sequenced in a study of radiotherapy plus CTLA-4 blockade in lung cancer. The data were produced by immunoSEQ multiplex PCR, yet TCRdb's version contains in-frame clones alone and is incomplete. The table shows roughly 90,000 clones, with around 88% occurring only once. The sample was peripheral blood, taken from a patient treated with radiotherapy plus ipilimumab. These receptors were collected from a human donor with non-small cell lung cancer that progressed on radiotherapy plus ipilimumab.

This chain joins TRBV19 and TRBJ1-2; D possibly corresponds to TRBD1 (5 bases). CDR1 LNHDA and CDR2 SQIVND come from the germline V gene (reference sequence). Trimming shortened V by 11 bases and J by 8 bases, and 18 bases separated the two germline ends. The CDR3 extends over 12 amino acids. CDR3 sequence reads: CALPSPGIGYTF. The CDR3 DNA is TGTGCCCTCCCCAGCCCAGGGATCGGCTACACCTTC.

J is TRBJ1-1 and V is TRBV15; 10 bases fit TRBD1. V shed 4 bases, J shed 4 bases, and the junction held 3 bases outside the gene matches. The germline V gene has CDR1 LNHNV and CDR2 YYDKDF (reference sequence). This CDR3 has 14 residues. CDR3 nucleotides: TGTGCCACCAGCATACGGACAGGGGGCACTGAAGCTTTCTTT. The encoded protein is CATSIRTGGTEAFF. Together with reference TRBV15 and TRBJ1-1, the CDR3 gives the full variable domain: DAMVIQNPRYQVTQFGKPVTLSCSQTLNHNVMYWYQQKSSQAPKLLFHYYDKDFNNEADTPDNFQSRRPNTSFCFLDIRSPGLGDTAMYLCATSIRTGGTEAFFGQGTRLTVV.

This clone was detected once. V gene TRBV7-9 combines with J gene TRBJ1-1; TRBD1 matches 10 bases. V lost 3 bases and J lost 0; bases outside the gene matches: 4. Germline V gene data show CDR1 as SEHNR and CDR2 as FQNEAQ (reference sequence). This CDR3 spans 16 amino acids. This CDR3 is CASSFWTGGMNTEAFF. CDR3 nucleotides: TGTGCCAGCAGCTTTTGGACAGGGGGTATGAACACTGAAGCTTTCTTT.

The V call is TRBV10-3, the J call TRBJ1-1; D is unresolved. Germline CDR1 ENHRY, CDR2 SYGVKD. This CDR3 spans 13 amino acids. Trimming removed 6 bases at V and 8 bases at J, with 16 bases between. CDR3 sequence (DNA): TGTGCCATCAGCGACTCTCTGAGGCCCGAAGCTTTCTTT. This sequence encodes CAISDSLRPEAFF.

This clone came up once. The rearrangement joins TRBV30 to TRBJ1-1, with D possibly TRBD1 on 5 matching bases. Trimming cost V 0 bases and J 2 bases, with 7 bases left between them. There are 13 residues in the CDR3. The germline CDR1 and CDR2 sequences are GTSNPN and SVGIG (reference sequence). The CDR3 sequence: CAWSVGLNTEAFF. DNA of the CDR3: TGTGCCTGGAGTGTGGGGCTTAACACTGAAGCTTTCTTT.

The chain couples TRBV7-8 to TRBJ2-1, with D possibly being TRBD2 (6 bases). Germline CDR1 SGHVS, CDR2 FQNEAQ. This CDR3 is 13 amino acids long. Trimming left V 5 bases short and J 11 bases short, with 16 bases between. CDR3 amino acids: CASSPISREKQFF. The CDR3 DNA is TGTGCCAGCAGCCCCATCTCACGGGAGAAGCAGTTCTTC.

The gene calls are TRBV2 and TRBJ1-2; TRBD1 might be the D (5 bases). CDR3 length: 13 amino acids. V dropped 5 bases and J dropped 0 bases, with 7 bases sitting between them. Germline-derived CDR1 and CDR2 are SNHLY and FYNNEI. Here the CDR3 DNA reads TGTGCCAGCAGTAGGGGAGCTAACTATGGCTACACCTTC. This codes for CASSRGANYGYTF.

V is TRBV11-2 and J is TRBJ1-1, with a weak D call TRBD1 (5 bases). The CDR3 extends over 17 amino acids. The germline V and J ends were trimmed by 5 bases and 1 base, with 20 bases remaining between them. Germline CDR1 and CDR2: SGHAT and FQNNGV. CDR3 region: CASSPRSGLGWNTEAFF. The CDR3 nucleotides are TGTGCCAGCAGCCCAAGATCAGGGTTAGGGTGGAACACTGAAGCTTTCTTT.

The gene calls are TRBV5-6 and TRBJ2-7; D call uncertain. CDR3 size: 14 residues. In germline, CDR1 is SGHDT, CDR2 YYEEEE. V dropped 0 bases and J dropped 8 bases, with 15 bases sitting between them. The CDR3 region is CASSLAGPASQQYF. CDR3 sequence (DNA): TGTGCCAGCAGCTTGGCTGGCCCGGCGTCCCAGCAGTACTTC.

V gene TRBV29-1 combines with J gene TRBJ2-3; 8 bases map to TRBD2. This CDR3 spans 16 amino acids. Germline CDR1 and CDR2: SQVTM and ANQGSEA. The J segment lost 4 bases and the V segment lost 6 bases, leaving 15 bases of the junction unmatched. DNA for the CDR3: TGCAGCGTCGCCTCTCCTGGAGCGGGAGTCCCAGATACGCAGTATTTT. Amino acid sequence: CSVASPGAGVPDTQYF.

The CDR3 DNA reads as TGCGCCAGCAGGTTAACAGGGGTAGGGTCCGGGGAGCTGTTTTTT. It translates to CASRLTGVGSGELFF. The chain uses TRBV4-1 and TRBJ2-2, with TRBD1 matching over 7 bases. Looked up from germline, CDR1 is MGHRA and CDR2 is YSYEKL. Trimming at V came to 6 bases and at J to 6 bases, leaving 10 bases not matched to a gene. The CDR3 length is 15 residues.

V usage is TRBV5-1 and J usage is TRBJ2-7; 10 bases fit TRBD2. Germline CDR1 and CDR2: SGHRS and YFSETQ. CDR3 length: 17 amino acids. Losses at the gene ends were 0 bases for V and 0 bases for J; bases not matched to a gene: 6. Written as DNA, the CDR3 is TGCGCCAGCAGCTTGGAGGCTCTAGCGGGGGTCTCCTACGAGCAGTACTTC. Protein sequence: CASSLEALAGVSYEQYF.

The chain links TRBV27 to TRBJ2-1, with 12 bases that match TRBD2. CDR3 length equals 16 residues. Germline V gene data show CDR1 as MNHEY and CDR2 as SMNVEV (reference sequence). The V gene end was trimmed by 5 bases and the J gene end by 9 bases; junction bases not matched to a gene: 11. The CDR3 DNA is TGTGCCAGCAGTCAACTAGCGGGAGGCCCAGAGGGTGAGCAGTTCTTC. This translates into CASSQLAGGPEGEQFF.

The CDR3 region has the DNA TGTGCCTGGGGACAGGGGGCGCTGGGAAACACCATATATTTT. Translating gives CAWGQGALGNTIYF. The chain joins TRBV30 to TRBJ1-3; 11 positions agree with TRBD1. The V segment lost 5 bases and the J segment 4 bases; nucleotides outside the gene matches: 4. The CDR3 has 14 amino acids. Germline CDR1 GTSNPN, CDR2 SVGIG (reference sequence).